This T cell receptor beta chain derives from a study of tumor and adjacent non-tumor tissue in lung cancer. Study-wide background: Patients comprised 12 adenocarcinoma, a couple of squamous cell carcinoma and 1 small cell lung cancer. The patients, approximately nine men and roughly 5 women, were roughly 30 to 76 with stage I to III disease. The study, taken as a whole, reports: Tumor TCR diversity, when higher, was linked to shorter survival.

This clonotype has a handful of counts. Its antigen is as yet unknown. The library came from three nested PCR rounds adapted from ARM-PCR protocols. Using its own MiXCR run on the multiplex PCR reads, TCRdb lists one record per CDR3 protein. The sample yields roughly 81,000 distinct CDR3 sequences, around three fifths seen once. RNA was extracted from bulk tissue without any cell sorting. The CDR3 loop spans 16 amino acids. V lost 0 bases and J lost 8; bases outside the gene matches: 8. Germline V gives CDR1 SGHAT, CDR2 FQNNGV. The sequence came from a man between 65 and 85 years old with non-small cell lung cancer. The material sequenced was lung tumor tissue. The rearrangement joins TRBV11-2 to TRBJ2-2; 8 bases fit TRBD2. CDR3 DNA: TGTGCCAGCAGCTTAGATGGACTAGCCTCAGCTGGGGAGCTGTTTTTT. Translation gives CASSLDGLASAGELFF.